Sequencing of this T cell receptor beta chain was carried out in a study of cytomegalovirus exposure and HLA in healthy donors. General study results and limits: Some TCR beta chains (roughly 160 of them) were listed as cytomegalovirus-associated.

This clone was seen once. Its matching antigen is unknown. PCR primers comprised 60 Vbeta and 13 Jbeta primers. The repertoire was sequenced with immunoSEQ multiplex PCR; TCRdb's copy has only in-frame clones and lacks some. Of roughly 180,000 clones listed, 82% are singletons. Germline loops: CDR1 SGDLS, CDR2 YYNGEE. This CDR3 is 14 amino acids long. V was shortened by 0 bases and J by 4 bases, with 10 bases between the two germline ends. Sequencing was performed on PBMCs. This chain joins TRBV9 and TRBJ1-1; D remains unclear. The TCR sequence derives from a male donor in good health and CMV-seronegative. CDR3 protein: CASSVDTMSTEAFF. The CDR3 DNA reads TGTGCCAGCAGCGTAGATACTATGAGCACTGAAGCTTTCTTT.